The source of this T cell receptor (beta chain) is a study of T and B cells in COVID-19 patients. Broader study findings: Highly clonal in active COVID-19, TRB repertoires exceeded healthy-donor diversity and richness at recovery.

Blood genomic DNA input for TRB amplification was roughly 250-550 ng. The CDR3 loop spans 13 amino acids. Germline V gene sequence: CDR1 LNHDA, CDR2 SQIVND (reference sequence). Germline trimming cut 8 bases from V and 4 bases from J; bases unmatched to any gene: 6. BIOMED2 TRB-A/B primer pools were used in multiplex TRB PCR. TCRdb re-called the multiplex PCR reads through MiXCR, storing one row per CDR3 protein. This sample carries nearly 15,000 distinct CDR3 sequences, under 30% of them seen once, and the ten largest clones take approximately 1%. This clonotype has a handful of counts. Its antigen remains unknown.

Sequencing was carried out using blood. This chain connects TRBV19 to TRBJ1-2, with 8 bases fitting TRBD1. This receptor was identified in a human donor who had recovered from COVID-19. The CDR3 sequence: CASSAGGPYGYTF. The CDR3 nucleotides read TGTGCCAGTTCGGCAGGGGGCCCCTATGGCTACACCTTC.